This TCR beta chain stems from a study of cytomegalovirus exposure and HLA in healthy donors. Notes on the study in general: In a later analysis, most CMV-associated TCR beta chains appeared HLA-restricted. Productive status was seen about 87% or about 30% of the time for most TCR beta V segments in an earlier analysis.

The V and J ends lost 1 base and 2 bases respectively, with 11 bases between them. Per germline, CDR1 SEHNR and CDR2 FQNEAQ (reference sequence). The CDR3 covers 15 residues. In the case of this clone: Its antigen is undetermined.

PCR involved 60 Vbeta and 13 Jbeta primers. TCRdb keeps only in-frame clones here, not all; method: immunoSEQ multiplex PCR. The sample has under 150,000 clones, over 75% seen once; the top ten hold around 1.7%. Sequencing was performed on PBMCs. V usage is TRBV7-9 and J usage is TRBJ1-1, with a possible D match to TRBD1 (5 bases). The sequence derives from a boy between 10 and 17 years old in good health and CMV-seronegative. The CDR3 sequence is CASSLGETANTEAFF. In DNA, the CDR3 is TGTGCCAGCAGCTTAGGTGAGACAGCCAACACTGAAGCTTTCTTT.